The entry below describes one TCR beta chain. Its specificity is unknown. This sample is drawn from a study of vaccination and CD4 T cells after COVID-19. Study as a whole: In culture, cells were exposed to overlapping spike peptides from SARS-CoV-2, HCoV-NL63, HCoV-OC43 and HCoV-229E. Study conclusions and caveats: Convalescent patients' median share of reactive clones seen only post-vaccination was around 86%.

Cultured CD4+ T-cell DNA underwent Oncomine TCR Beta short-read sequencing. In TCRdb, the PCR reads were re-called with MiXCR into one record per CDR3 protein. Of 9,600 or so distinct CDR3 sequences listed, 40% to 55% are singletons. Described treatment: approximately 9-day PBMC culture with coronavirus spike peptide pools or control peptides (ViraFEST assay). Samples of CD4+ T cells were obtained from the unexposed donor before the COVID-19 pandemic (2011-2018). Germline CDR1 reads MNHEY; CDR2 reads SVGEGT. The CDR3 is made up of 13 amino acids. With V trimmed by 10 bases and J by 4 bases, 5 bases remained unmatched.

The specimen sequenced was CD4+ T cells from blood, cultured in vitro. The sequence derives from a human donor in good health. The rearrangement uses TRBV6-2 or TRBV6-3 and TRBJ1-5, with 9 bases that match TRBD1. Here the CDR3 DNA reads TGTGCCATCCGGGACAGGGAAAATCAGCCCCAGCATTTT. Translating gives CAIRDRENQPQHF.